What follows are 22 T cell receptor beta chains derived from one specimen sequenced in a study of graft-versus-host responses after intestinal transplantation. Produced via immunoSEQ multiplex PCR; TCRdb's table is partial and in-frame only. The table lists some 76,000 clones, 87% of them singletons. The antigens these receptors bind are not known. This material consisted of unstimulated CD8+ T cells sorted from spleen or lymph node cells, taken before transplant. These receptors were collected from a human donor who was the organ donor for an intestinal transplant.

Here the CDR3 DNA reads TGTGCCAGCAGCTCGGGGACTAGCCGGGGAAGATTCCAAGAGACCCAGTACTTC. Translation gives CASSSGTSRGRFQETQYF. This chain links TRBV7-2 with TRBJ2-5; TRBD2 aligns across 9 bases. The germline V gene encodes CDR1 SGHTA and CDR2 FQGNSA. The CDR3 is 18 residues long. The trim removed 4 bases at V and 1 base at J, leaving 13 bases unmatched.

The chain employs TRBV2 and TRBJ1-1; D is possibly TRBD1 (5 bases). CDR1 and CDR2 from the germline V gene are SNHLY and FYNNEI. The CDR3 sequence is 12 residues long. Trimming removed 3 bases at V and 4 bases at J, with 6 bases between. CDR3 in DNA: TGTGCCAGCAGTGAGGGGACCACTGAAGCTTTCTTT. This codes for CASSEGTTEAFF.

This chain links TRBV28 with TRBJ1-1; D ambiguous. Germline V lookup: CDR1 MDHEN, CDR2 SYDVKM. The CDR3 covers 15 residues. Trimming pared 6 bases from V and 4 bases from J, leaving 18 bases between. As DNA, the CDR3 is TGTGCCAGCAGAATTCGACGGAGTAAGAGCACTGAAGCTTTCTTT. Protein product: CASRIRRSKSTEAFF.

This chain connects TRBV6-1 to TRBJ1-5; D is unresolved. Germline lookup yields CDR1 MNHNS and CDR2 SASEGT. The CDR3 totals 14 residues. V lost 10 bases and J 5 bases, leaving 18 bases between the germline ends. The CDR3 region is CATSTGETYQPQHF. CDR3 in DNA: TGTGCCACTTCGACGGGAGAGACTTATCAGCCCCAGCATTTT.

DNA for the CDR3: TGTGCCTGGCAGACATTGGGGACGTCTGAGCAGTTCTTC. It specifies CAWQTLGTSEQFF. The chain links TRBV30 to TRBJ2-1; D possibly uses TRBD1 or TRBD2 (5 bases each). The germline CDR1 and CDR2 sequences are GTSNPN and SVGIG (reference sequence). V lost 5 bases to trimming and J lost 9 bases, with 17 bases between them. The CDR3 is 13 amino acids. Together with reference TRBV30 and TRBJ2-1, the CDR3 gives the full variable domain: SQTIHQWPATLVQPVGSPLSLECTVEGTSNPNLYWYRQAAGRGLQLLFYSVGIGQISSEVPQNLSASRPQDRQFILSSKKLLLSDSGFYLCAWQTLGTSEQFFGPGTRLTVL.

The chain combines TRBV2 with TRBJ1-1; 7 bases are a match to TRBD1. The length of the CDR3 is 16 residues. In germline, CDR1 is SNHLY, CDR2 FYNNEI. Trimming cost V 5 bases and J 4 bases; bases outside gene matches: 13. The CDR3 coding sequence is TGTGCCAGCAGTAACAGACCAGGGGGTGGTGGCACTGAAGCTTTCTTT. Translated, it gives CASSNRPGGGGTEAFF.

This clone appeared once. V usage is TRBV9 and J usage is TRBJ2-1; tentatively, D is TRBD2 (6 bases). This CDR3 is 17 amino acids long. Germline CDR1 SGDLS, CDR2 YYNGEE. V dropped 3 bases and J dropped 0 bases, with 16 bases sitting between them. CDR3 sequence: CASSAPRAGFSYNEQFF. The CDR3 region has the DNA TGTGCCAGCAGCGCCCCTCGTGCGGGGTTCTCCTACAATGAGCAGTTCTTC. The whole variable domain, remainder taken from reference TRBV9 and TRBJ2-1, is DSGVTQTPKHLITATGQRVTLRCSPRSGDLSVYWYQQSLDQGLQFLIQYYNGEERAKGNILERFSAQQFPDLHSELNLSSLELGDSALYFCASSAPRAGFSYNEQFFGPGTRLTVL.

By sample share, this clone is medium-sized. Distinct nucleotide sequences in the sample also encode this CDR3. The rearrangement joins TRBV19 to TRBJ1-5; D uncertain. The CDR3 runs to 14 residues. CDR1 is LNHDA, CDR2 SQIVND, per germline (reference sequence). Trimming shortened V by 3 bases and J by 1 base, and 7 bases separated the two germline ends. CDR3 protein: CASSISSSNQPQHF. The CDR3 DNA reads TGTGCCAGTAGTATTTCGTCGAGCAATCAGCCCCAGCATTTT.

The chain links TRBV19 to TRBJ1-1; 10 nucleotides line up with TRBD1. Trimming removed 6 bases from V and 4 bases from J; junction bases left unmatched: 5. CDR3 length: 14 residues. Per germline, CDR1 LNHDA and CDR2 SQIVND (reference sequence). This CDR3 reads CASRMGQGSTEAFF. CDR3 DNA: TGTGCCAGTAGGATGGGACAGGGGAGCACTGAAGCTTTCTTT.

The chain combines TRBV9 with TRBJ1-1; a weak D match, TRBD1 (6 bases). V was cut by 3 bases and J by 4 bases, with 25 bases left in between. From germline, CDR1 is SGDLS and CDR2 YYNGEE. The CDR3 has 18 residues. Written as DNA, the CDR3 is TGTGCCAGCAGCGCCCTCGCGGGGACACCCCTTGTGGGCACTGAAGCTTTCTTT. This codes for CASSALAGTPLVGTEAFF.

The rearrangement joins TRBV7-6 to TRBJ2-3; TRBD2 matches at 8 bases. J lost 2 bases, V lost 4 bases, and 5 bases had no gene match. CDR1 and CDR2 (germline): SGHVS, FNYEAQ. CDR3 length: 15 residues. Here the CDR3 reads CASSSGAGDTDTQYF. The CDR3 DNA sequence: TGTGCCAGCAGCTCCGGAGCGGGGGACACAGATACGCAGTATTTT.

The CDR3 sequence is CASSPTLVLGRSSYEQYF. In nucleotides, the CDR3 is TGTGCCAGCAGCCCTACACTCGTGCTGGGGCGGAGCTCCTACGAGCAGTACTTC. This chain connects TRBV11-2 to TRBJ2-7; D possibly corresponds to TRBD1 (5 bases). V was cut by 5 bases and J by 0 bases, with 23 bases left in between. This CDR3 has 18 residues. From germline, CDR1 is SGHAT and CDR2 FQNNGV.

The J gene is TRBJ2-1, the V gene TRBV4-1; the match to TRBD2 covers 12 bases. Germline V CDR1 and CDR2: MGHRA, YSYEKL. The CDR3 length is 17 residues. J lost 3 bases, V lost 4 bases, and 7 bases had no gene match. Here the CDR3 reads CASSLRTSGAIYNEQFF. The CDR3 nucleotides read TGCGCCAGCAGCCTTCGGACTAGCGGGGCAATCTACAATGAGCAGTTCTTC.

This chain connects TRBV6-1 to TRBJ1-1; 9 positions match TRBD1. Germline CDR1 and CDR2: MNHNS and SASEGT. V dropped 7 bases and J dropped 6; count of bases not matched to a gene: 6. This CDR3 region has 13 residues. CDR3 sequence (DNA): TGTGCCAGCATTATACAGGGGGCCTCTGAAGCTTTCTTT. Encoded protein: CASIIQGASEAFF.

In this sample, this clone turned up a few times. The rearrangement links TRBV7-2 to TRBJ2-3; no firm D call. Germline CDR1 reads SGHTA; CDR2 reads FQGNSA. This CDR3 spans 15 amino acids. The V gene lost 2 bases and the J gene lost 2 bases, with 11 bases spanning the gap. CDR3 sequence reads: CASSLNGFATDTQYF. CDR3 DNA: TGTGCCAGCAGCTTAAACGGTTTCGCCACAGATACGCAGTATTTT.

This clone is medium-sized in the sample. V gene TRBV5-1 combines with J gene TRBJ1-5; D remains ambiguous. V lost 0 bases to trimming and J lost 0 bases, with 7 bases between them. This CDR3 region has 15 residues. Germline values: CDR1 SGHRS, CDR2 YFSETQ. The CDR3: CASSLGDNSNQPQHF. Written as DNA, the CDR3 is TGCGCCAGCAGCTTGGGAGACAATAGCAATCAGCCCCAGCATTTT.

The chain carries TRBV19 and TRBJ2-1; D may be TRBD2 (6 bases). The length of the CDR3 is 17 residues. The ends were cut back, 1 base at V and 3 bases at J, with 16 bases in the middle. Looked up from germline, CDR1 is LNHDA and CDR2 is SQIVND (reference sequence). In DNA form, the CDR3 reads TGTGCCAGTAGTATAGTGCTGGGACTCAATATCTACAATGAGCAGTTCTTC. Translation gives CASSIVLGLNIYNEQFF.

The rearrangement joins TRBV27 to TRBJ2-7, with TRBD1 identical over 7 bases. The CDR3 loop spans 14 amino acids. With 8 bases clipped from V and 5 bases from J, the junction kept 12 bases outside the gene matches. Germline loops: CDR1 MNHEY, CDR2 SMNVEV (reference sequence). The CDR3 DNA is TGTGCCAGCCGAGAGACAGGGACCTTCGACGAGCAGTACTTC. Its protein product is CASRETGTFDEQYF.

This clone was seen only a few times. The V call is TRBV5-1, the J call TRBJ1-4; the D gene is possibly TRBD1 (6 bases). Trimming removed 4 bases at V and 5 bases at J, with 15 bases between. The V gene's germline CDR1 is SGHRS and CDR2 YFSETQ. There are 15 residues in the CDR3. In nucleotides, the CDR3 is TGCGCCAGCAGCAACCCGGGACACCCGAATGAAAAACTGTTTTTT. It is translated as CASSNPGHPNEKLFF.

This chain uses TRBV28 with TRBJ2-6; D uncertain. The V gene's germline CDR1 is MDHEN and CDR2 SYDVKM. V lost 3 bases, J lost 4 bases, and 4 bases lay in between. This CDR3 is 13 amino acids long. This chain's CDR3 is CASSLIGANVLTF. The CDR3 bases are TGTGCCAGCAGTTTGATCGGGGCCAACGTCCTGACTTTC. Looking up the rest from reference TRBV28 and TRBJ2-6 gives the full variable domain: DVKVTQSSRYLVKRTGEKVFLECVQDMDHENMFWYRQDPGLGLRLIYFSYDVKMKEKGDIPEGYSVSREKKERFSLILESASTNQTSMYLCASSLIGANVLTFGAGSRLTVL.

The V and J genes are TRBV6-5 and TRBJ2-7; the D gene is possibly TRBD1 (6 bases). The germline CDR1 and CDR2 sequences are MNHEY and SVGAGI. The CDR3 length is 15 residues. V gave up 5 bases and J gave up 2 bases, with 16 bases separating them. CDR3 DNA: TGTGCCAGCAGTCACACAGGACAGATCCCCTACGAGCAGTACTTC. Its protein is CASSHTGQIPYEQYF.

The chain has TRBV4-1 and TRBJ2-1; 9 nucleotides agree with TRBD1. Germline assignment: CDR1 MGHRA and CDR2 YSYEKL. The CDR3 is made up of 13 amino acids. V lost 3 bases to trimming and J lost 14 bases; unmatched junction nucleotides: 8. The CDR3 loop reads CASSHPEGDREFF. The CDR3 DNA sequence: TGCGCCAGCAGCCATCCCGAAGGGGACAGGGAGTTCTTC.